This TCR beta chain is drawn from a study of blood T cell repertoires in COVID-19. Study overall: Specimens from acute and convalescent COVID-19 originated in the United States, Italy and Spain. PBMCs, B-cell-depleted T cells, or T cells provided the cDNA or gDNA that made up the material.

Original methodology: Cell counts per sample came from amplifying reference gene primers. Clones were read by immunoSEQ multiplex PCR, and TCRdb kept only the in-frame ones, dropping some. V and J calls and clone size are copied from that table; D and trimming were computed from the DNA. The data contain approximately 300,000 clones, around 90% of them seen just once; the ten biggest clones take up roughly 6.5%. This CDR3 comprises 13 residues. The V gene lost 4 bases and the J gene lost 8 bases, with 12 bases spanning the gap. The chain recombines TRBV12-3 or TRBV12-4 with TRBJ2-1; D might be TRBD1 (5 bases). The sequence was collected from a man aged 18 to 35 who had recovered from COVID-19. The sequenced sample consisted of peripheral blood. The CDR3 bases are TGTGCCAGCAGTTCCGACAGTTTCGATGAGCAGTTCTTC. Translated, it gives CASSSDSFDEQFF.